This TCR beta chain comes out of a study of blood T cell repertoires in COVID-19. Germline V gives CDR1 LGHDT, CDR2 YNNKEL (reference sequence). Trimming removed 0 bases at V and 8 bases at J, with 14 bases between. CDR3 length equals 15 residues. In the source study's methods: Amplified reference gene primers provided the basis for estimating nucleated cell counts. Generated by immunoSEQ multiplex PCR, the TCRdb table keeps only in-frame clones and is missing some. Clone size and V and J calls were adopted from that table, with D and trimming inferred from the DNA. The sample has about 180,000 clones, under 90% seen once.

The chain combines TRBV3-1 (or the pseudogene TRBV3-2) with TRBJ1-3; possible D gene TRBD1, 5 bases. The origin of this receptor is a human donor in a cohort sampled during active COVID-19. Material for sequencing was peripheral blood. CDR3 loop: CASSQDPAGWDTIYF. The DNA for the CDR3 is TGTGCCAGCAGCCAAGATCCGGCAGGGTGGGACACCATATATTTT.